This is a list of T cell receptor beta chains from one sample in a study of shared T cell receptors in the human thymus. Profiling relied on immunoSEQ multiplex PCR, and the TCRdb table lists in-frame clones only, not all of them. Seen here are 500,000 to 850,000 clones, around 87% observed once, and the top ten hold 0.0094%. This same sample was also part of a study on human thymus T cells.

Material for sequencing was thymocytes. These TCRs come from a boy younger than two with a congenital heart defect. Both conserved end residues are part of each CDR3. D genes are given only for firm matches. Size is stated for part of the rows, as once, few or many counts, or as a class when the clone is expanded.

TRBV19,.,TRBJ2-2,.,TGTGCCAGTAGTATCGGCGGTACGAACACCGGGGAGCTGTTTTTT,CASSIGGTNTGELFF
TRBV20-1,.,TRBJ1-2,.,TGCAGTGCTAGCGGAGTCGGAGGCTACACCTTC,CSASGVGGYTF
TRBV10-2,TRBD1,TRBJ1-1,.,TGCGCCAGCAGCCGGGGACAGGGGAACACTGAAGCTTTCTTT,CASSRGQGNTEAFF
TRBV28,TRBD1,TRBJ2-4,once,TGTGCCAGCAGTCCGCGGACAGGGGGCTGCAAAAACATTCAGTACTTC,CASSPRTGGCKNIQYF
TRBV7-2,.,TRBJ2-2,.,TGTGCCAGCAGCCCGGTTGAGGAGACGAACACCGGGGAGCTGTTTTTT,CASSPVEETNTGELFF
TRBV7-6,TRBD2,TRBJ2-1,.,TGTGCCAGCAGCCCTAGCGGGAAACTCTCCTACAATGAGCAGTTCTTC,CASSPSGKLSYNEQFF
TRBV27,.,TRBJ1-6,.,TGTGCCAGCAGTCCACCTCCCTCTACAGGGATCGGCTGGCCCCTCCACTTT,CASSPPPSTGIGWPLHF
TRBV5-1,.,TRBJ2-1,.,TGCGCCAGTTCTAGGCGAAAGCACTACAATGAGCAGTTCTTC,CASSRRKHYNEQFF
TRBV19,.,TRBJ2-3,.,TGTGCCAGTAGGGACCGGGACTCAAATCCGAGAACAGATACGCAGTATTTT,CASRDRDSNPRTDTQYF
TRBV20-1,.,TRBJ2-7,.,TGCAGTGCAGACGGGAGTGTTGAGCAGTACTTC,CSADGSVEQYF
TRBV19,.,TRBJ1-2,.,TGTGCCAGTAGTATCCAGGGTGACGGCTATGGCTACACCTTC,CASSIQGDGYGYTF
TRBV5-1,.,TRBJ2-3,.,TGCGCCAGCGTTAAGGGGGGGGACCCCAGGAATGCAGATACGCAGTATTTT,CASVKGGDPRNADTQYF
TRBV16,TRBD1,TRBJ1-5,.,TGTGCCAGCAGCCGGACAGGGGGCTATCAGCCCCAGCATTTT,CASSRTGGYQPQHF
TRBV14,TRBD2,TRBJ2-5,.,TGTGCCAGCAGCCAAGGCGGGGGGTACCAAGAGACCCAGTACTTC,CASSQGGGYQETQYF
TRBV2,TRBD2,TRBJ2-5,.,TGTGCCAGCAAGCGGGGGGGAGAGACCCAGTACTTC,CASKRGGETQYF
TRBV5-1,.,TRBJ1-5,.,TGCGCCAGCAGCTTGGTAGGGCAGGGCCCTCAGCCCCAGCATTTT,CASSLVGQGPQPQHF
TRBV11-2,TRBD1,TRBJ1-6,.,TGTGCCAGCAGCGAGAGACAGGGTTATAATTCCCCCCTCCACTTT,CASSERQGYNSPLHF
TRBV5-1,.,TRBJ2-3,.,TGCGCCAGCAGCTGGACAATCCGAGGCACAGATACGCAGTATTTT,CASSWTIRGTDTQYF
TRBV6-1,.,TRBJ1-1,.,TGTGCCAGCAGTGCAACAGGGACCGCTGAAGCTTTCTTT,CASSATGTAEAFF